These T cell receptor beta chains were read from a single sample in a study of T cells in Graves' hyperthyroidism and ophthalmopathy. From the multiplex PCR reads, TCRdb called clonotypes with MiXCR, one entry per CDR3 protein. The profile shows 400,000 to 500,000 distinct CDR3 sequences, roughly an eighth of them singletons. Sequencing input: blood. The source is a young woman with Graves' hyperthyroidism. Both conserved end residues are part of each CDR3. A D gene is named only where the DNA matches it firmly. Expanded clones are given a class, and other clones once, few, many or no size at all.

J: TRBJ1-2
size: many
length: 14
V: TRBV6-1
D: -
DNA: TGTGCCAGCAGTCTCCGAATGTCAACCTATGGCTACACCTTC
CDR3: CASSLRMSTYGYTF

J: TRBJ1-6
size: -
length: 15
V: TRBV27
D: TRBD1
DNA: TGTGCCAGCAGTTTGAAACAGGGGGGTAATTCACCCCTCCACTTT
CDR3: CASSLKQGGNSPLHF

J: TRBJ1-5
size: many
length: 17
V: TRBV28
D: TRBD1
DNA: TGTGCCAGCAGTTCTCTTAGGACAGGGGGCCCGAGTCAGCCCCAGCATTTT
CDR3: CASSSLRTGGPSQPQHF

J: TRBJ2-1
size: -
length: 20
V: TRBV7-9
D: TRBD2
DNA: TGTGCCAGCAGCTCCCACCCCGGGACTAGCGGGATCAGCTCCTACAATGAGCAGTTCTTC
CDR3: CASSSHPGTSGISSYNEQFF

J: TRBJ2-4
size: few
length: 19
V: TRBV6-2/TRBV6-3
D: TRBD1
DNA: TGTGCCAGCAGTTACCGGACAGGGCAGGTCCCCCTGGTCAAAAACATTCAGTACTTC
CDR3: CASSYRTGQVPLVKNIQYF

J: TRBJ2-7
size: many
length: 15
V: TRBV2
D: TRBD2
DNA: TGTGCCAGCAGTTTTTACCCTAGCGGTGCCTACGAGCAGTACTTC
CDR3: CASSFYPSGAYEQYF

J: TRBJ2-7
size: many
length: 14
V: TRBV5-1
D: -
DNA: TGCGCCAGCAGCTTGGAGCAGGGGACCAACGAGCAGTACTTC
CDR3: CASSLEQGTNEQYF

J: TRBJ1-1
size: few
length: 12
V: TRBV30
D: -
DNA: TGTGCCTGGACAGGGCCGAACACTGAAGCTTTCTTT
CDR3: CAWTGPNTEAFF

J: TRBJ1-5
size: many
length: 13
V: TRBV6-1
D: -
DNA: TGTGCCAGCAGTGAAGGAAGCAATCAGCCCCAGCATTTT
CDR3: CASSEGSNQPQHF

J: TRBJ2-7
size: -
length: 16
V: TRBV30
D: TRBD2
DNA: TGTGCCTGGAGTGCCCCGGGGGGGGGCCGATCCTACGAGCAGTACTTC
CDR3: CAWSAPGGGRSYEQYF

J: TRBJ2-2
size: -
length: 14
V: TRBV20-1
D: TRBD2
DNA: TGCAGTGCTAGAAGCGGGGAACATACCGGGGAGCTGTTTTTT
CDR3: CSARSGEHTGELFF

J: TRBJ2-3
size: many
length: 12
V: TRBV7-9
D: -
DNA: TGTGCCAGCAGTCGGGTCGCAGATACGCAGTATTTT
CDR3: CASSRVADTQYF

J: TRBJ2-7
size: many
length: 14
V: TRBV12-3/TRBV12-4
D: TRBD2
DNA: TGTGCCAGCAGTTTATCGACTAGCGGTAACGAGCAGTACTTC
CDR3: CASSLSTSGNEQYF

J: TRBJ1-2
size: many
length: 13
V: TRBV2
D: -
DNA: TGTGCCAGCAGTGTCAAAGGTTTGGAGGGCTACACCTTC
CDR3: CASSVKGLEGYTF

J: TRBJ2-1
size: many
length: 13
V: TRBV28
D: -
DNA: TGTGCCAGCAGTCGCCCCGACTTCAATGAGCAGTTCTTC
CDR3: CASSRPDFNEQFF

J: TRBJ1-1
size: many
length: 13
V: TRBV20-1
D: -
DNA: TGCAGTGCTAGCGATAAGGGGTCTGGGGAAGCTTTCTTT
CDR3: CSASDKGSGEAFF

J: TRBJ1-2
size: -
length: 15
V: TRBV19
D: TRBD1
DNA: TGTGCCAGTACTCCAACAGGGGCCGCCCTTGGAGGCTACACCTTC
CDR3: CASTPTGAALGGYTF

J: TRBJ2-7
size: -
length: 13
V: TRBV9
D: -
DNA: TGTGCCAGCAGCAAACAGGGTTTCGACGAGCAGTACTTC
CDR3: CASSKQGFDEQYF

J: TRBJ2-1
size: many
length: 17
V: TRBV7-9
D: -
DNA: TGTGCCAGCAGCTTAGTTCGGTTAGGACACCCCAACAATGAGCAGTTCTTC
CDR3: CASSLVRLGHPNNEQFF

J: TRBJ2-7
size: -
length: 16
V: TRBV28
D: TRBD2
DNA: TGTGCCAGCAGTTCCCGAAACGGGCTAGCGGGAGTCGAGCAGTACTTC
CDR3: CASSSRNGLAGVEQYF

J: TRBJ2-7
size: few
length: 13
V: TRBV11-2
D: -
DNA: TGTGCCAGCAGCCCCAGTAGCGGTTTCGAGCAGTACTTC
CDR3: CASSPSSGFEQYF

J: TRBJ2-7
size: few
length: 15
V: TRBV10-1
D: TRBD2
DNA: TGCGCCAGCAGTGACTCGACTAGCGGGACCTTCGAGCAGTACTTC
CDR3: CASSDSTSGTFEQYF

J: TRBJ1-4
size: many
length: 14
V: TRBV20-1
D: TRBD1
DNA: TGCAGTGCTAGAGATGACAGGGACTATGAAAAACTGTTTTTT
CDR3: CSARDDRDYEKLFF

J: TRBJ1-4
size: few
length: 14
V: TRBV27
D: -
DNA: TGTGCCAGCAGCTTGGGCGGGGTCGAGGAAAAACTGTTTTTT
CDR3: CASSLGGVEEKLFF

J: TRBJ1-2
size: many
length: 13
V: TRBV25-1
D: -
DNA: TGTGCCAGCGGGGGGGGTGAAGGGCTCGGCTACACCTTC
CDR3: CASGGGEGLGYTF

J: TRBJ2-2
size: few
length: 14
V: TRBV6-1
D: -
DNA: TGTGCCAGCAGTGAACGGTTCGACACCGGGGAGCTGTTTTTT
CDR3: CASSERFDTGELFF

J: TRBJ2-5
size: many
length: 15
V: TRBV6-1
D: -
DNA: TGTGCCAGCAGAATCGGACAGGCCAACGCGGGAACCCAGTACTTC
CDR3: CASRIGQANAGTQYF

J: TRBJ2-3
size: many
length: 16
V: TRBV11-1
D: TRBD2
DNA: TGTGCCAGCAGCCCCCGGGGCAGCGGGAGACCAGATACGCAGTATTTT
CDR3: CASSPRGSGRPDTQYF

J: TRBJ1-2
size: few
length: 18
V: TRBV29-1
D: TRBD1
DNA: TGCAGCGTTGAAGCGAACGGACGGACAGGGGAGTATTACGATGGCTACACCTTC
CDR3: CSVEANGRTGEYYDGYTF

J: TRBJ1-2
size: many
length: 14
V: TRBV29-1
D: -
DNA: TGCAGCGTCCTGGACAGACCCACTAACTATGGCTACACCTTC
CDR3: CSVLDRPTNYGYTF

J: TRBJ2-1
size: -
length: 16
V: TRBV19
D: TRBD2
DNA: TGTGCCAGTAGTATAGTGGGCGGGAGGACGGCAAATGAGCAGTTCTTC
CDR3: CASSIVGGRTANEQFF

J: TRBJ2-5
size: many
length: 14
V: TRBV20-1
D: TRBD2
DNA: TGCAGTGCGCCTAGACTAGCGGACCAAGAGACCCAGTACTTC
CDR3: CSAPRLADQETQYF

J: TRBJ2-1
size: few
length: 14
V: TRBV7-3
D: -
DNA: TGTGCCAGCAGTTACACCGGGACTGCGAATGAGCAGTTCTTC
CDR3: CASSYTGTANEQFF

J: TRBJ2-1
size: few
length: 16
V: TRBV18
D: TRBD2
DNA: TGTGCCAGCTCATCCCCTCTAGCGGGAGCTAACAATGAGCAGTTCTTC
CDR3: CASSSPLAGANNEQFF

J: TRBJ2-7
size: many
length: 15
V: TRBV5-6
D: TRBD1
DNA: TGTGCCAGCAGCCCTGGGACAGGAGCTACCTACGAGCAGTACTTC
CDR3: CASSPGTGATYEQYF

J: TRBJ2-7
size: many
length: 15
V: TRBV9
D: -
DNA: TGTGCCAGCAGCGTAGCTCCCAGTGCCGTGGACGAGCAGTACTTC
CDR3: CASSVAPSAVDEQYF

J: TRBJ1-6
size: few
length: 16
V: TRBV6-6
D: TRBD1
DNA: TGTGCCAGCAGTTACCGTAGGGACAGCTATAATTCACCCCTCCACTTT
CDR3: CASSYRRDSYNSPLHF

J: TRBJ1-1
size: many
length: 12
V: TRBV20-1
D: -
DNA: TGCAGTGCTACAGACGGCCCCCCGGGAGCTTTCTTT
CDR3: CSATDGPPGAFF

J: TRBJ2-5
size: many
length: 13
V: TRBV7-2
D: -
DNA: TGTGCCAGCAGCTTTCGTACCCCAGAGACCCAGTACTTC
CDR3: CASSFRTPETQYF

J: TRBJ2-5
size: many
length: 13
V: TRBV7-8
D: -
DNA: TGTGCCAGCAGCTTGGGGGCCGCGGAGACCCAGTACTTC
CDR3: CASSLGAAETQYF

J: TRBJ1-6
size: -
length: 16
V: TRBV7-3
D: -
DNA: TGTGCCAGCAGCTTAACGGGAGAGTTACCAAATTCACCCCTCCACTTT
CDR3: CASSLTGELPNSPLHF

J: TRBJ1-5
size: few
length: 12
V: TRBV19
D: TRBD1
DNA: TGTGCCAGTAGCCATGGACAGGGACCCCAGCATTTT
CDR3: CASSHGQGPQHF

J: TRBJ2-4
size: -
length: 14
V: TRBV29-1
D: -
DNA: TGCAGCGTACGGGGACGCCTTGACAAAAACATTCAGTACTTC
CDR3: CSVRGRLDKNIQYF

J: TRBJ2-7
size: many
length: 15
V: TRBV10-3
D: TRBD2
DNA: TGTGCCATCAGTGAGGGGGCTAGCGGATCCTACGAGCAGTACTTC
CDR3: CAISEGASGSYEQYF

J: TRBJ1-2
size: many
length: 16
V: TRBV3-1
D: -
DNA: TGTGCCAGCAGCCGCCAGGGACGGCAGATTAACTATGGCTACACCTTC
CDR3: CASSRQGRQINYGYTF

J: TRBJ2-7
size: many
length: 17
V: TRBV6-5
D: -
DNA: TGTGCCAGCAGTTACTTGGCGTGGGGGTCGGCTGTGGACGAGCAGTACTTC
CDR3: CASSYLAWGSAVDEQYF

J: TRBJ2-7
size: many
length: 14
V: TRBV6-1
D: -
DNA: TGTGCCAGCAGCCGGGACGTATACTCCTACGAGCAGTACTTC
CDR3: CASSRDVYSYEQYF

J: TRBJ2-6
size: many
length: 19
V: TRBV27
D: -
DNA: TGTGCCAGCAGCCGGGCGGCGGCAGCCCCCAGCTCTGGGGCCAACGTCCTGACTTTC
CDR3: CASSRAAAAPSSGANVLTF

J: TRBJ2-7
size: many
length: 14
V: TRBV7-2
D: TRBD2
DNA: TGTGCCAGCAGCTTGACTAGCGACTCCTACGAGCAGTACTTC
CDR3: CASSLTSDSYEQYF